These 15 T cell receptor beta chains share one sample of origin, sequenced in a study of control samples from healthy donors and cancer patients. The data were produced by immunoSEQ multiplex PCR, yet TCRdb's version contains in-frame clones alone and is incomplete. The sample contains 95,000 to 150,000 clones, around 88% of which appear only once. The sequencing input was blood. Source of these receptors: a man between 40 and 49 years old in good health.

CDR3 DNA: TGTGCCAGCGGAAATCCGGGGGACATTCAGTACTTC. It yields the protein CASGNPGDIQYF. This chain links TRBV7-2 with TRBJ2-4; D might be TRBD2 (6 bases). Trimming left V 8 bases short and J 8 bases short, with 13 bases between. In germline, CDR1 is SGHTA, CDR2 FQGNSA. This CDR3 comprises 12 residues.

This chain connects TRBV7-3 to TRBJ1-2; 8 nucleotides match TRBD1. V lost 2 bases, J lost 4 bases, and 0 bases stayed unmatched. CDR3 length: 13 residues. Germline loops: CDR1 SGHTA, CDR2 FQGTGA. The DNA for the CDR3 is TGTGCCAGCAGCTTAGGGACAGGCTATGGCTACACCTTC. Protein product: CASSLGTGYGYTF.

This clone was counted between two and nine times. The genes are TRBV18 and TRBJ2-6; no firm D call. The germline V gene has CDR1 KGHSH and CDR2 LQKENI. Trimming cost V 2 bases and J 4 bases, with 9 bases left between them. This CDR3 region has 15 residues. The CDR3, as DNA: TGTGCCAGCTCACCAGATCAGATGGGGGCCAACGTCCTGACTTTC. As protein: CASSPDQMGANVLTF. The variable domain in full, completed from reference TRBV18 and TRBJ2-6, reads NAGVMQNPRHLVRRRGQEARLRCSPMKGHSHVYWYRQLPEEGLKFMVYLQKENIIDESGMPKERFSAEFPKEGPSILRIQQVVRGDSAAYFCASSPDQMGANVLTFGAGSRLTVL.

The chain uses TRBV5-6 and TRBJ2-1; possibly TRBD1 for D (6 bases). Looked up from germline, CDR1 is SGHDT and CDR2 is YYEEEE. V lost 2 bases, J lost 5 bases, and 11 bases lay in between. This CDR3 comprises 14 residues. This CDR3 reads CASSLRGHNNEQFF. Written as DNA, the CDR3 is TGTGCCAGCAGCTTAAGGGGACATAACAATGAGCAGTTCTTC.

The rearrangement links TRBV4-1 to TRBJ2-7; D gene unclear. The length of the CDR3 is 15 residues. Germline lookup yields CDR1 MGHRA and CDR2 YSYEKL. V was trimmed by 8 bases and J by 0 bases, leaving 17 bases between them. The CDR3 sequence is CASSASVGYSYEQYF. In DNA form, the CDR3 reads TGCGCCAGCTCCGCGTCCGTCGGTTACTCCTACGAGCAGTACTTC.

This chain joins TRBV24-1 and TRBJ2-3, with D possibly TRBD1 on 6 matching bases. The germline V gene encodes CDR1 KGHDR and CDR2 SFDVKD. The length of the CDR3 is 16 residues. Deletions cut 2 bases from V and 4 bases from J, with 15 bases between. In DNA form, the CDR3 reads TGTGCCACCAGTGATTCACCAGGGGTGGAGGCAGATACGCAGTATTTT. This gives the protein CATSDSPGVEADTQYF.

J is TRBJ1-1 and V is TRBV10-2; 7 positions agree with TRBD1. This CDR3 region has 13 residues. V trimming: 8 bases; J trimming: 0 bases; junction bases outside the gene matches: 3. Germline CDR1 WSHSY, CDR2 SAAADI. This CDR3 is CASGGQLNTEAFF. The CDR3 DNA sequence: TGCGCCAGCGGGGGACAGCTGAACACTGAAGCTTTCTTT.

The V and J genes are TRBV18 and TRBJ1-2; TRBD1 agrees at 7 bases. Germline values: CDR1 KGHSH, CDR2 LQKENI. The CDR3 has 13 amino acids. Unmatched junction bases numbered 8, after V lost 6 bases and J lost 7 bases. The CDR3: CASSPTGDSGYTF. DNA of the CDR3: TGTGCCAGCTCCCCGACGGGGGACAGTGGCTACACCTTC.

This rearrangement joins TRBV24-1 to TRBJ2-1; TRBD2 aligns across 9 bases. The trim removed 0 bases at V and 5 bases at J, leaving 4 bases unmatched. CDR1 is KGHDR, CDR2 SFDVKD, per germline. This CDR3 comprises 16 residues. The CDR3 DNA sequence: TGTGCCACCAGTGATTTGGAGGGACTAGCTGACAATGAGCAGTTCTTC. Translating it yields CATSDLEGLADNEQFF.

V usage is TRBV5-1 and J usage is TRBJ1-2; a weak D match, TRBD1 (6 bases). V was shortened by 4 bases and J by 4 bases, with 17 bases between the two germline ends. Germline assignment: CDR1 SGHRS and CDR2 YFSETQ. There are 15 residues in the CDR3. The CDR3 nucleotides read TGCGCCAGCAGCCCACAGGGTATGGGCCGCTATGGCTACACCTTC. It translates to CASSPQGMGRYGYTF. The whole variable domain, filled in from reference TRBV5-1 and TRBJ1-2, reads KAGVTQTPRYLIKTRGQQVTLSCSPISGHRSVSWYQQTPGQGLQFLFEYFSETQRNKGNFPGRFSGRQFSNSRSEMNVSTLELGDSALYLCASSPQGMGRYGYTFGSGTRLTVV.

This clone was counted many times. The chain recombines TRBV3-1 (or the pseudogene TRBV3-2) with TRBJ2-7; perhaps TRBD2 as D (6 bases). This CDR3 is 14 amino acids long. The V end was cut by 3 bases, the J end by 7 bases, with 16 bases between. From germline, CDR1 is LGHDT and CDR2 YNNKEL (reference sequence). This chain's CDR3 is CASSHRERFEEQYF. CDR3 DNA: TGTGCCAGCAGCCACCGGGAGCGGTTTGAAGAGCAGTACTTC.

The chain combines TRBV3-1 (or the pseudogene TRBV3-2) with TRBJ1-3; D gene ambiguous. With 1 base removed from V and 11 bases from J, the gap between germline ends came to 15 bases. CDR3 length: 14 residues. The germline CDR1 and CDR2 sequences are LGHDT and YNNKEL (reference sequence). The CDR3 DNA sequence: TGTGCCAGCAGCCAAGGGGTCAGGAAAGAATCCATATATTTT. Its protein is CASSQGVRKESIYF.

V and J are TRBV6-2 or TRBV6-3 and TRBJ2-3, with 11 bases identical to TRBD2. The J segment lost 3 bases and the V segment lost 5 bases, leaving 7 bases of the junction unmatched. The CDR3 totals 16 residues. Germline V CDR1 and CDR2: MNHEY, SVGEGT. CDR3 sequence (DNA): TGTGCCAGCAGTCCCTTAGCGGGGGGGCAAACAGATACGCAGTATTTT. This sequence encodes CASSPLAGGQTDTQYF.

The chain uses TRBV7-3 and TRBJ2-1, with 7 bases identical to TRBD1. The germline gives CDR1 SGHTA, CDR2 FQGTGA. Trimming cost V 1 base and J 1 base; bases outside gene matches: 1. This CDR3 comprises 15 residues. The DNA of the CDR3 is TGTGCCAGCAGCTTAATACAGGGGTCCTACAATGAGCAGTTCTTC. It specifies CASSLIQGSYNEQFF.

This clone was seen only a few times. The chain is built from TRBV6-4 and TRBJ2-6; TRBD1 aligns across 7 bases. Germline lookup yields CDR1 MRHNA and CDR2 SNTAGT. The CDR3 has 14 amino acids. The ends lost 5 bases at V and 4 bases at J; junction bases unmatched: 2. The CDR3 DNA reads TGTGCCAGCAGTACAGGGGAAGGGGCCAACGTCCTGACTTTC. Encoded protein: CASSTGEGANVLTF.